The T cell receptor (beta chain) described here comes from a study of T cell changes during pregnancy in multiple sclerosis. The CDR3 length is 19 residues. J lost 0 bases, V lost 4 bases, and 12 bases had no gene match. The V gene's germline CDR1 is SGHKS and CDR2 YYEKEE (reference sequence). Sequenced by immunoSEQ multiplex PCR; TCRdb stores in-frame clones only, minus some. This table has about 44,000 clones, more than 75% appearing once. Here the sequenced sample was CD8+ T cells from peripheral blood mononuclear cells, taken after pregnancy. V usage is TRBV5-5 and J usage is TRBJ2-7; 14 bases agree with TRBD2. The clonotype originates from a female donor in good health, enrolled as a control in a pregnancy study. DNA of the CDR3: TGTGCCAGCAGCGGCGTGGGACTAGCGGGGGAGTTAAGCTCCTACGAGCAGTACTTC. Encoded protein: CASSGVGLAGELSSYEQYF.